This T cell receptor beta chain was captured in a study of cytomegalovirus exposure and HLA in healthy donors (TCRdb year 2017). Describing the broader study: An earlier analysis of approximately 550 of the donors reported roughly 270 Gb of sequence data and some 120 million unique TCR beta sequences from 150 million to 200 million T cells. Rather than drawing on any new phenotypic data, the later analysis identified candidate immune exposures from TCR beta sequences and the way those sequences occurred across donors. Using immunosequencing, the study profiled T cell repertoires from some 670 subjects and related those repertoires to cytomegalovirus serostatus. The aim of the study was to test whether cataloging public T cell receptors could identify signatures of past pathogen exposure. A later analysis re-examined previously published TCR beta repertoires from around 670 donors and added high-resolution HLA genotyping to investigate patterns of TCR occurrence. Genome-wide SNP genotypes for about 55% of the roughly 670 donors were used in a later genetic analysis, which treated that subset as a discovery cohort. An earlier analysis of 587 of the donors applied high-throughput TCR beta sequencing to assess whether each TCR beta V gene segment acted as functional or pseudogenic. Among roughly 370 genotyped donors of the cohort, an average of about 240,000 unique TCR beta nucleotide sequences were sequenced per donor, roughly 20% of them non-productive. An early release covering over 500 HLA-typed donors comprised about 320 gigabases of sequencing data and around 86 million unique TCR sequences. Every discovery cohort repertoire had been produced on one sequencing platform. Typing coverage differed by locus: A, B, C, DRB1 and DQB1 were typed in roughly 620-630 donors, DQA1 in 522, DPA1 in 606, and DPB1 in roughly 470. Because of strong linkage in the cohort, roughly 5 DR-DQ haplotypes were treated as single units for association and clustering. High-throughput TCR immunosequencing, statistical association of individual TCRs with disease status, and machine learning were combined to predict cytomegalovirus infection status. Donor age, sex, ethnicity and CMV serostatus were collected together with the repertoire data. HLA typing covered class I and class II loci at four-digit resolution. Along with the roughly 670-subject first cohort, a separate validation cohort of 120 different subjects was used. Among the approximately 400 genotyped donors, around 79% belonged to the genetic ancestry cluster associated with self-reported Caucasian donors. The paper as a whole reports these results and caveats: The study listed 170 or so TCR beta chains as associated with cytomegalovirus. According to a later analysis, TCR association rates differed among HLA loci, with DRB1 alleles showing the most associated TCRs and HLA-C alleles showing the fewest. A further reported finding was that TCR beta sequences accurately predicted the HLA-A and HLA-B alleles for most subjects in the first cohort. In an earlier analysis of 587 of the donors, most TCR beta V segments appeared in productive rearrangements about 87% or about 30% of the time, broadly matching IMGT annotations. The classifier was reported to diagnose cytomegalovirus status with high specificity and sensitivity in both the original and validation cohorts. V-gene and J-gene trimming of TCR beta chains was associated with a missense DCLRE1C variant in a later genetic analysis, and the association was replicated in an independent cohort. Over 15 rarely observed V segments, including chromosome 9 orphons, were excluded from the earlier analysis of some 590 of the donors because counts were too low. The 87-base-pair reads could not distinguish some IMGT-functional V segments, including TRBV6-2 and TRBV6-3, so those segments were excluded. In a later analysis, several top co-occurrence clusters were reported to appear linked to parvovirus B19, influenza, CMV and Epstein-Barr virus. The presence/absence analyses assumed that sequencing depth was roughly uniform across donors, and that assumption may not be true. A later analysis associated 17,000 or so TCR beta sequences with specific HLA alleles at a false discovery rate of 0.05. Correlated functional status among segregating V segments might be attributable to linkage disequilibrium, but an unknown experimental factor could not be ruled out. Only TCR beta chains were sequenced in this cohort, and the absence of alpha or paired-chain data limited detectable features. In a later analysis, most CMV-associated TCR beta chains were found to appear HLA-restricted, with HLA associations seemingly driven largely by CMV exposure. A cluster of highly shared sequence variants was judged likely to represent a technical artifact of the sequencing pipeline. A later analysis found that HLA-associated TCR beta chains were more clonally expanded and had lower generation probabilities than equally common non-associated chains. A few of the identified cytomegalovirus-associated TCR beta chains were confirmed in vitro to be specific for cytomegalovirus antigens. While some public TCRs were present in many individuals, most TCR sequences turned up only very rarely across donors. Because HLA typing was unavailable for some donors at each locus, only the typed subset was used in association tests. It was suggested by the authors that the approach could potentially be generalized to other disease states and immunological phenotypes. Compared with the roughly 700-donor mean, donors in an Asian-associated ancestry cluster had fewer N-insertions in productive TCRs, according to a later genetic analysis. Immune exposure information for the cohort was limited to CMV serostatus. Strong co-occurrence of HLA alleles, especially DR and DQ, made assigning TCR associations to individual alleles difficult.

Library prep was done by the immunoSEQ multiplex PCR assay. For the multiplex PCR, a mixture combining 60 forward primers for TCR Vbeta segments and 13 reverse primers for TCR Jbeta segments was used. The CDR3 region of rearranged TCR beta genes was amplified from genomic DNA by a multiplex PCR assay. The Illumina HiSeq System was used to sequence the amplified TCR beta libraries as 87-base-pair reads. As for the original processing: A later analysis tallied 70 million to 100 million unique TCR beta chains across the 666 repertoires, and around 10 million of those chains were shared by two or more donors. To remove PCR and sequencing errors, raw reads were error-corrected and collapsed into unique sequences using a nearest-neighbor algorithm that merged closely related sequences. Alignment of CDR3 sequences to IMGT reference sequences was used to assign V, D and J gene segments. For a sequence to be retained, at least a six-nucleotide match to both a V gene segment and a J gene segment was required. Rearrangements were called productive when the CDR3 lacked stop codons and stayed in frame with V and J; all others were non-productive. CDR3 was defined according to IMGT convention as the region running from the second conserved V-encoded cysteine to the conserved J-encoded phenylalanine. Sequences without an unambiguous match to a single V gene segment were excluded from the earlier analysis of several hundred of the donors. In an earlier analysis of several hundred of the donors, a V segment was called functional when productive rearrangements were above 56.7%, and segregating when the standard deviation between donors exceeded 5%. A statistical classification framework was developed to diagnose cytomegalovirus status using the catalog of TCR beta chain sequences. A later analysis assigned V and J genes by comparing TCR nucleotide sequences with IMGT/GENE-DB human TR gene sequences. In a later analysis, CDR3 sequences and most-parsimonious VDJ recombination scenarios were assigned using the TCRdist pipeline. A later analysis defined each TCR beta chain by its CDR3 amino acid sequence plus V-gene family, and excluded reads lacking a unique V-gene family. A later analysis removed roughly 590 highly shared, low-generation-probability nucleotide sequences to deal with suspected cross-contamination and a sequencing artifact. In a later analysis, a clonal expansion index was calculated for each public chain from normalized within-repertoire ranks of inferred template counts. In a later analysis, generation probabilities were computed with a VDJ recombination model fitted to out-of-frame rearrangements, and the resulting probabilities were checked against IGoR. Hypergeometric tests were used in a later analysis to score TCR-TCR, TCR-HLA and TCR-CMV co-occurrence, with a repertoire-size bias correction applied to the TCR pairs. In a later analysis, false discovery rates were estimated by permuting HLA or CMV assignments 20 times. In a later analysis, co-occurring TCRs were grouped using DBSCAN, with TCRdist sequence similarity added in when clustering inside HLA-allele-positive subsets. Co-occurrence clustering excluded repertoires with fewer than 30,000 or more than 120,000 public chains, plus five with anomalous nucleotide sharing. TCRdb re-hosts the immuneACCESS table, in-frame sequences only. Its copies lack some clones; in the studies checked, an unresolved V gene accounts for under half of them, and the cause for the rest is not known. V and J calls and clone size are given by that table; D and trimming were obtained from the DNA. The sample table shows under 200,000 clones, and roughly 84% are seen once. In total, the top ten clones hold roughly 1% of the sample.

Concerning this clone: The antigen it recognizes is unknown. There are no base qualities to consult, and no much larger clone falls within one base.

In total, over 600 healthy bone marrow donors made up the cohort. At the time of sampling, every cohort member was nominally healthy, though immune exposures that went unrecorded were likely present. The donor tested CMV seronegative, placing the donor among the approximately 360 seronegative members of the cohort. Every donor gave a peripheral blood sample, and the peripheral blood mononuclear cells from that sample were used for TCR beta sequencing. The Qiagen DNeasy Blood Extraction Kit was used to extract genomic DNA from the blood cell samples. The CDR3 covers 16 residues, taking in both the cysteine and the phenylalanine. The DNA shown is the 48-base CDR3, in frame from base 1. At the junction V is shortened by 5 bases and J by 0 bases, with 15 bases in between. The germline V gene (reference sequence) yields LNHDA for CDR1 and SQIVND for CDR2.

The source of this sequence is a man aged 25-45 years in good health and CMV-seronegative. The sequence is built from TRBV19 and TRBJ2-3, with a tentative D gene TRBD2 over 6 matching bases. The sample was PBMCs. This receptor carries the CDR3 CASSWGGLTSTDTQYF. In nucleotides, the sequence is TGTGCCAGTAGTTGGGGAGGCCTAACTAGCACAGATACGCAGTATTTT.